The rows below give T cell receptor beta chains drawn from one sample of a study of Ad26.COV2.S vaccination and SARS-CoV-2 variants. The method was immunoSEQ multiplex PCR; TCRdb's version includes in-frame clones alone and lacks a portion of them. The table lists some 500,000 clones, roughly 89% of them singletons. Material: peripheral blood, obtained in a trial of Ad26.COV2.S vaccine versus placebo. Receptor source: a person between 18 and 65 years old who received the Ad26.COV2.S COVID-19 vaccine or a placebo. Both conserved end residues are trimmed from each CDR3.

TRBJ2-1	TRBV7-2	9	ASSLLVEQF
TRBJ1-1	TRBV10-3	13	AISESLGGNTEAF
TRBJ2-3	TRBV27	11	ASVDHAGDTQY
TRBJ2-3	TRBV30	12	AWSGSVVVGTQY
TRBJ2-3	TRBV5-1	12	ASALQLETDTQY
TRBJ2-5	TRBV7-2	12	ASSPLGPQETQY
TRBJ2-2	TRBV7-2	14	ASSTSTGANTGELF
TRBJ2-3	TRBV4-2	12	ASSQGAGVDTQY
TRBJ2-7	TRBV5-1	13	ASSLSGYNSYEQY
TRBJ1-6	TRBV3-1/TRBV3-2	12	ASSQGQTNSPLH
TRBJ2-4	TRBV3-1/TRBV3-2	19	ASSQVSQTFTGRLAKNIQY
TRBJ1-1	TRBV14	11	ASSQTRTGGAF
TRBJ1-4	TRBV10-1	12	ASSTWTDEEKLF
TRBJ2-3	TRBV2	8	ASIGDTQY
TRBJ1-1	TRBV18	10	ASSPDRGTAF
TRBJ1-3	TRBV5-6	12	ASSAWTAGNTIY
TRBJ2-7	TRBV29-1	10	SAGRTQYEQY
TRBJ2-2	TRBV28	10	ASSLFSGELF
TRBJ1-5	TRBV6-1	14	ASSERGVWSNQPQH
TRBJ1-1	TRBV5-6	14	ASSAGAGGVYTEAF
TRBJ1-1	TRBV18	14	ASSPRTGVMNTEAF
TRBJ2-7	TRBV7-2	11	ASSLVGPGEQY
TRBJ1-1	TRBV5-1	11	ASSLDLQTEAF
TRBJ1-2	TRBV5-1	11	ASSLVGARGYT
TRBJ1-5	TRBV4-2	13	ASSQDPQALWPQH
TRBJ2-1	TRBV4-3	12	ASRRRSGNNEQF
TRBJ2-1	TRBV7-6	13	ASSSRDGSYNEQF
TRBJ1-5	TRBV20-1	8	STGYQPQH
TRBJ1-5	TRBV5-8	12	ASSKRSGNQPQH
TRBJ1-5	TRBV7-8	13	ASSLFSGTYQPQH
TRBJ2-1	TRBV3-1/TRBV3-2	14	ASSQVGLAGGDEQF
TRBJ2-5	TRBV5-4	11	ASSPRPQETQY
TRBJ1-4	TRBV9	11	ASSVREGEKLF
TRBJ1-1	TRBV4-3	14	ASSQDSVGSNTEAF
TRBJ1-4	TRBV7-9	12	ASSLEVGDEKLF
TRBJ1-5	TRBV19	11	ATSQGGGQPQH
TRBJ1-1	TRBV4-2	12	ASSLTGRNTEAF
TRBJ2-4	TRBV9	14	ASSENQGGSRNIQY
TRBJ2-1	TRBV30	13	AGLLIPVSYNEQF
TRBJ1-1	TRBV6-1	12	ASSEWGDSDEAF
TRBJ2-5	TRBV14	14	ASSQPRGMRLETQY
TRBJ2-1	TRBV5-6	15	ASSQPPRESSYNEQF
TRBJ2-3	TRBV11-1	14	ASSSRLAPMTDTQY
TRBJ1-1	TRBV15	11	ATSSVQGTEAF
TRBJ1-1	TRBV29-1	10	SQTGGSTEAF
TRBJ2-7	TRBV30	11	AWSVGASYEQY
TRBJ1-1	TRBV6-5	11	ASSPTGTTEAF
TRBJ2-5	TRBV7-2	13	ASSLGSRRRETQY
TRBJ2-3	TRBV7-2	12	ASSPNLSTDTQY
TRBJ1-4	TRBV3-1/TRBV3-2	13	ASSLVGQGFGKLF
TRBJ1-2	TRBV5-1	13	ASSPLLQGRVGYT
TRBJ2-1	TRBV7-2	13	ASSPTGGSYNEQF
TRBJ2-3	TRBV4-1	12	ASSQPLAGPTQY
TRBJ2-3	TRBV18	15	ASSPPGTSGSLDTQY
TRBJ1-1	TRBV5-4	11	ASSSRANTEAF